These 7 T cell receptor beta chains were all obtained from the same sample, sequenced in a study of blood T cell repertoires in COVID-19. The repertoire was sequenced with immunoSEQ multiplex PCR; TCRdb's copy has only in-frame clones and lacks some. This sample carries roughly 100,000 clones, around 90% of them seen once, and the ten largest clones take around 2%. The sample was peripheral blood. The receptors derive from a man in his fifties or sixties with active COVID-19.

This chain links TRBV11-2 with TRBJ1-2; D gene unclear. The germline gives CDR1 SGHAT, CDR2 FQNNGV. V was cut by 0 bases and J by 7 bases, with 15 bases left in between. The CDR3 is 15 amino acids. The CDR3, as DNA: TGTGCCAGCAGCTTAGAAGTCGGCGGCCAAAGTGGCTACACCTTC. Translating gives CASSLEVGGQSGYTF.

The chain uses TRBV7-6 and TRBJ2-6; 7 bases match TRBD2. The CDR3 is 19 residues long. Germline assignment: CDR1 SGHVS and CDR2 FNYEAQ. The J segment lost 8 bases and the V segment lost 3 bases, leaving 19 bases of the junction unmatched. The DNA for the CDR3 is TGTGCCAGCAGCTTCCCCCTAGGGGAGGGAACCCATCAGCCCAACGTCCTGACTTTC. As protein: CASSFPLGEGTHQPNVLTF.

The rearrangement joins TRBV4-2 to TRBJ2-3; the D gene is possibly TRBD2 (7 bases). The CDR3 sequence is 17 residues long. Germline V lookup: CDR1 LGHNA, CDR2 YNFKEQ. V shed 4 bases and J shed 6 bases, with 23 bases lying between them. The CDR3 here is CASSPLVGGGPADTQYF. The CDR3 nucleotides read TGTGCCAGCAGCCCGCTCGTTGGCGGGGGCCCGGCGGATACGCAGTATTTT.

V is TRBV6-2 or TRBV6-3 and J is TRBJ1-2; the match to TRBD1 covers 7 bases. This CDR3 is 13 amino acids long. After removal of 7 bases from V and 2 bases from J, the junction contained 4 bases not matched to a gene. From germline, CDR1 is MNHEY and CDR2 SVGEGT. As DNA, the CDR3 is TGTGCCAGCAACCCGACAGGGAACTATGGCTACACCTTC. This codes for CASNPTGNYGYTF.

The chain employs TRBV7-9 and TRBJ1-2; TRBD1 agrees at 11 bases. CDR1 SEHNR and CDR2 FQNEAQ come from the germline V gene (reference sequence). J lost 4 bases, V lost 1 base, and 8 bases had no gene match. CDR3 size: 17 residues. The CDR3 DNA sequence: TGTGCCAGCAGCTTAGGACCCCGGGACAGGGGGATCTATGGCTACACCTTC. Residues: CASSLGPRDRGIYGYTF.

CDR3 sequence (DNA): TGTGCTACAGGGCCATCCAACATTCAGTACTTC. Protein sequence: CATGPSNIQYF. The chain employs TRBV19 and TRBJ2-4; possibly TRBD1 for D (6 bases). Germline V gene lookup returns CDR1 LNHDA and CDR2 SQIVND (reference sequence). The CDR3 is 11 amino acids.

The chain recombines TRBV7-9 with TRBJ2-1, with 11 positions matching TRBD2. The length of the CDR3 is 16 residues. Germline CDR1 and CDR2: SEHNR and FQNEAQ (reference sequence). V trimming: 5 bases; J trimming: 7 bases; junction bases outside the gene matches: 10. CDR3 sequence (DNA): TGTGCCAGCAGCCTCTATAGCGGGGGGGCATATAATGAGCAGTTCTTC. It yields the protein CASSLYSGGAYNEQFF.